A single sample gave rise to the 10 T cell receptor beta chains below, sequenced in a study of control samples from healthy donors and cancer patients. The table came from immunoSEQ multiplex PCR; TCRdb's copy has only in-frame clones and leaves some out. The sample shows 120,000 to 150,000 clones, about nine tenths of them seen only once. Sequenced sample: blood. The source of these receptors is a man younger than 45 in good health.

V gene TRBV18 combines with J gene TRBJ1-5, with 7 bases matching TRBD1. After removal of 2 bases from V and 6 bases from J, the junction contained 7 bases not matched to a gene. Germline CDR1 reads KGHSH; CDR2 reads LQKENI. The CDR3 length is 15 residues. The CDR3 spells CASSPTEGGGQPQHF. The CDR3 region has the DNA TGTGCCAGCTCACCAACCGAAGGGGGCGGTCAGCCCCAGCATTTT. The full variable domain, its missing parts supplied by reference TRBV18 and TRBJ1-5, is NAGVMQNPRHLVRRRGQEARLRCSPMKGHSHVYWYRQLPEEGLKFMVYLQKENIIDESGMPKERFSAEFPKEGPSILRIQQVVRGDSAAYFCASSPTEGGGQPQHFGDGTRLSIL.

The rearrangement joins TRBV5-4 to TRBJ1-1, with 7 bases aligning to TRBD1. The V segment lost 4 bases and the J segment 2 bases; nucleotides outside the gene matches: 5. Germline CDR1 reads SGHNT; CDR2 reads YYREEE (reference sequence). This CDR3 is built from 14 residues. The DNA of the CDR3 is TGTGCCAGCAGCCTAGGACAGGAAAACACTGAAGCTTTCTTT. This sequence encodes CASSLGQENTEAFF.

This chain uses TRBV9 with TRBJ2-7; a possible D gene is TRBD1 (5 bases). CDR1 is SGDLS, CDR2 YYNGEE, per germline. This CDR3 has 13 amino acids. Trimming pared 0 bases from V and 3 bases from J, leaving 7 bases between. CDR3 DNA: TGTGCCAGCAGCGTAGAAGACAGCTACGAGCAGTACTTC. Translated: CASSVEDSYEQYF.

V and J are TRBV2 and TRBJ2-7; TRBD2 matches at 7 bases. The CDR3 spans 14 residues. The germline V gene encodes CDR1 SNHLY and CDR2 FYNNEI. Losses at the gene ends were 4 bases for V and 4 bases for J; bases not matched to a gene: 7. The CDR3 DNA reads TGTGCCAGCAGTGCCGGGCGGGGGACGTACGAGCAGTACTTC. Amino acid sequence: CASSAGRGTYEQYF.

V gene TRBV6-5 combines with J gene TRBJ1-6; no firm D call. Germline values: CDR1 MNHEY, CDR2 SVGAGI. The CDR3 totals 13 residues. V was cut by 5 bases and J by 7 bases, with 9 bases left in between. DNA for the CDR3: TGTGCCAGCAGTCCGGTGCGGAATTCACCCCTCCACTTT. Translating it yields CASSPVRNSPLHF.

This clone showed up just once. The chain carries TRBV2 and TRBJ1-6, with TRBD1 as a possible D gene (5 bases). The length of the CDR3 is 15 residues. The V and J ends lost 5 bases and 5 bases respectively, with 13 bases between them. The germline V gene encodes CDR1 SNHLY and CDR2 FYNNEI. The CDR3, as DNA: TGTGCCAGCAGTAGAAGCCCAGGGAATAATTCACCCCTCCACTTT. Translation: CASSRSPGNNSPLHF.

This clone was seen only a few times. This rearrangement joins TRBV11-2 to TRBJ2-7; tentatively, D is TRBD1 or TRBD2 (5 bases each). V lost 5 bases, J lost 6 bases, and 17 bases lay in between. CDR1 is SGHAT, CDR2 FQNNGV, per germline. The CDR3 spans 14 residues. The CDR3 loop is CASSGTSRIGEQYF. CDR3 DNA: TGTGCCAGCAGCGGGACCTCGCGCATTGGCGAGCAGTACTTC.

This sequence joins TRBV10-2 and TRBJ1-2; tentative D call: TRBD1 (5 bases). Germline V gene data show CDR1 as WSHSY and CDR2 as SAAADI. V was cut by 9 bases and J by 1 base, with 9 bases left in between. The CDR3 runs 12 residues. CDR3: CARQQVNYGYTF. DNA of the CDR3: TGCGCCAGACAACAGGTTAACTATGGCTACACCTTC.

Concerning this clone: One end of the junction is discordant with germline, which a read error may explain. This sequence joins TRBV7-7 and TRBJ2-1, with TRBD2 matching 10 bases. Germline CDR1 reads SSHAT; CDR2 reads FNYEAQ (reference sequence). This CDR3 contains 16 residues. The CDR3 is CASSLASGSSYNEQFF. The DNA for the CDR3 is TGTGCTAGCAGCTTGGCTAGCGGGAGTTCCTACAATGAGCAGTTCTTC.

The chain combines TRBV5-1 with TRBJ2-7; 9 bases match TRBD2. Trimming removed 4 bases from V and 4 bases from J; junction bases left unmatched: 15. The germline gives CDR1 SGHRS, CDR2 YFSETQ. CDR3 length: 17 amino acids. CDR3 nucleotide sequence: TGCGCCAGCAGCCCGGGGGCGGGACTAGCAGCTACGTACGAGCAGTACTTC. Its protein product is CASSPGAGLAATYEQYF.